This TCR beta chain was captured by sequencing in a study of shared clonotypes between healthy human individuals. Study-wide context: Each donor contributed plates that comprised three CD4 naive, three CD4 memory, two CD8 naive and one CD8 memory.

The V end lost 5 bases, the J end lost 7 bases, and 15 bases lay between the germline ends. There are 13 residues in the CDR3. Germline V gene sequence: CDR1 SGHTA, CDR2 FQGNSA. For sorted subsets, 150 to 200 ng DNA per replicate equaled 30,000 or so T cell genomes. Some clones are missing from TCRdb's copy, which holds only in-frame ones; the method was immunoSEQ multiplex PCR. Here the sample spans around 750,000 clones, 74% being singletons. Notes on the study in general: Clonotype sharing across several donors was observed for roughly 5% of naive CD4 clonotypes.

A single count supports this clone. What it binds is unknown. Every donor was a Caucasian adult from Nashville, Tennessee. Specimen: memory CD4+ T cells sorted from blood. Subset defined: CD45RA-negative fraction. This TCR derives from a woman aged 30 to 39 in good health. The rearrangement uses TRBV7-2 and TRBJ2-7; maybe TRBD2 (6 bases). As DNA, the CDR3 is TGTGCCAGCAGCGTGGGACTTGCCCGGGAGCAGTACTTC. Its protein product is CASSVGLAREQYF.